The 28 T cell receptor beta chains reported below all come from one sample, sequenced in a study of blood T cell repertoires in COVID-19. Method: immunoSEQ multiplex PCR; TCRdb's copy keeps in-frame clones and lacks some. The sample lists tens of thousands of clones; approximately 80% were seen once. The sample taken for sequencing was peripheral blood. These receptors were taken from a human donor with active or convalescent COVID-19. The donor label of this sample is uncertain.

The chain combines TRBV5-5 with TRBJ1-2; D perhaps matches TRBD1 (5 bases). The CDR3 covers 15 residues. Germline V gives CDR1 SGHKS, CDR2 YYEKEE (reference sequence). V gave up 0 bases and J gave up 6 bases, with 15 bases separating them. In DNA form, the CDR3 reads TGTGCCAGCAGCTTGGACCGGACCGGGGGGGATGGCTACACCTTC. Amino acid sequence: CASSLDRTGGDGYTF.

The sample holds a few counts of this clone. The chain's CDR3 is CATSNRPMNTEAFF. CDR3 nucleotides: TGTGCCACCAGCAACAGACCCATGAACACTGAAGCTTTCTTT. The J gene is TRBJ1-1, the V gene TRBV15, with D hard to call. Germline loops: CDR1 LNHNV, CDR2 YYDKDF (reference sequence). This CDR3 is 14 amino acids long. Trimming took 4 bases from V and 0 from J, leaving 9 bases between them.

The chain carries TRBV4-2 and TRBJ2-3; maybe TRBD2 (5 bases). CDR1 and CDR2 from the germline V gene are LGHNA and YNFKEQ. The CDR3 covers 15 residues. V was pared by 4 bases and J by 3 bases, with 14 bases between. CDR3 sequence (DNA): TGTGCCAGCAGCCTGGAGGAGTCGGTAACAGATACGCAGTATTTT. Amino acids: CASSLEESVTDTQYF.

The chain is built from TRBV18 and TRBJ1-3; D remains unclear. The CDR3 extends over 16 amino acids. Trimming left V 2 bases short and J 0 bases short, with 11 bases between. CDR1 is KGHSH, CDR2 LQKENI, per germline. This CDR3 is CASSPVGGNSGNTIYF. As DNA, the CDR3 is TGTGCCAGCTCACCAGTAGGAGGAAACTCTGGAAACACCATATATTTT.

This clone was detected many times. This rearrangement joins TRBV19 to TRBJ1-2; D is perhaps TRBD1 (6 bases). Looked up from germline, CDR1 is LNHDA and CDR2 is SQIVND (reference sequence). Deletions cut 6 bases from V and 7 bases from J, with 9 bases between. CDR3 length: 11 amino acids. This CDR3 reads CASRQGFGYTF. The CDR3, as DNA: TGTGCCAGTAGACAGGGTTTTGGCTACACCTTC.

This chain links TRBV11-3 with TRBJ2-5; 8 nucleotides align to TRBD2. This CDR3 is built from 15 residues. After removal of 1 base from V and 3 bases from J, the junction contained 4 bases not matched to a gene. Germline V gene data show CDR1 as SGHNT and CDR2 as YENEEA. CDR3 DNA sequence: TGTGCCAGCAGCTTAGGGTTAGCGGGGAAAGAGACCCAGTACTTC. It specifies CASSLGLAGKETQYF.

The V call is TRBV29-1, the J call TRBJ1-2; 12 nucleotides match TRBD1. This CDR3 has 14 amino acids. With 7 bases clipped from V and 7 bases from J, the junction kept 10 bases outside the gene matches. In germline, CDR1 is SQVTM, CDR2 ANQGSEA. CDR3 region: CSAIGGQGAFGYTF. The CDR3 coding sequence is TGCAGCGCTATTGGGGGACAGGGGGCCTTTGGCTACACCTTC.

V is TRBV6-5 and J is TRBJ2-5; tentatively, D is TRBD2 (7 bases). Trimming took off 0 bases at V and 4 bases at J, with 15 bases between the two ends. This CDR3 has 16 residues. The germline V gene encodes CDR1 MNHEY and CDR2 SVGAGI. The CDR3 DNA reads TGTGCCAGCAGTTACTCGAACGGGGGGCAAGGAGAGACCCAGTACTTC. Amino acids: CASSYSNGGQGETQYF.

This chain connects TRBV5-6 to TRBJ2-2; the D gene is possibly TRBD1 (6 bases). V was cut by 6 bases and J by 2 bases, with 26 bases left in between. The CDR3 is made up of 19 amino acids. Germline V CDR1 and CDR2: SGHDT, YYEEEE. The chain's CDR3 is CASMLGPLEQGNNTGELFF. DNA for the CDR3: TGTGCCAGCATGCTTGGACCGCTGGAGCAGGGGAATAACACCGGGGAGCTGTTTTTT.

This rearrangement joins TRBV5-1 to TRBJ2-7; 8 nucleotides align to TRBD1. After removal of 4 bases from V and 4 bases from J, the junction contained 7 bases not matched to a gene. This CDR3 has 14 amino acids. Germline CDR1 reads SGHRS; CDR2 reads YFSETQ. CDR3 DNA sequence: TGCGCCAGCAGCGGCGGACAGGGCCTATACGAGCAGTACTTC. This translates into CASSGGQGLYEQYF.

This clone occurred once. This chain uses TRBV5-5 with TRBJ2-3; 8 positions agree with TRBD2. In germline, CDR1 is SGHKS, CDR2 YYEKEE (reference sequence). This CDR3 region has 15 residues. J was trimmed by 0 bases and V by 0 bases; bases with no gene match: 0. The CDR3 DNA follows: TGTGCCAGCAGCTTGGTAGCGGGAAGCACAGATACGCAGTATTTT. Residues: CASSLVAGSTDTQYF.

V is TRBV4-1 and J is TRBJ1-2; TRBD1 matches 7 bases. CDR1 is MGHRA, CDR2 YSYEKL, per germline. CDR3 size: 15 residues. Unmatched junction bases numbered 5, after V lost 1 base and J lost 3 bases. CDR3 coding DNA: TGCGCCAGCAGCCAAGCTAGGGGGCAGGACTATGGCTACACCTTC. This gives the protein CASSQARGQDYGYTF.

The chain combines TRBV21-1 with TRBJ1-3; no DNA check was done on the table's D call, TRBD1. TRBV21-1 is given as a pseudogene. There are 18 residues in the CDR3. In DNA, the CDR3 is TGTGCCAGCCCCAAAGGGAGACAGGGGCCTAGATCTGGAAACACCATATATTTT. Its protein product is CASPKGRQGPRSGNTIYF.

The chain combines TRBV4-1 with TRBJ2-1; TRBD2 is a possible D gene (6 bases). Trimming stripped 0 bases from V and 4 bases from J, with 16 bases between. Germline lookup yields CDR1 MGHRA and CDR2 YSYEKL. The CDR3 is 17 residues long. The CDR3 DNA reads as TGCGCCAGCAGCCAAGATTCTGTGGTAGCGGCTTACAATGAGCAGTTCTTC. Protein sequence: CASSQDSVVAAYNEQFF.

The genes are TRBV2 and TRBJ1-6, with D perhaps TRBD1 (5 bases). The V end was cut by 6 bases, the J end by 10 bases, with 10 bases between. The germline gives CDR1 SNHLY, CDR2 FYNNEI. CDR3 length: 12 residues. The DNA for the CDR3 is TGTGCCAGCAGGGGTCAGGGATCACCCCTCCACTTT. Its translation: CASRGQGSPLHF.

CDR3 nucleotides: TGTGCCAGCAGCTCCTCAGCCGGCGGGAGGAAGGGAGATACGCAGTATTTT. Its translation is CASSSSAGGRKGDTQYF. V usage is TRBV9 and J usage is TRBJ2-3; TRBD2 aligns across 8 bases. Germline V gene sequence: CDR1 SGDLS, CDR2 YYNGEE. The CDR3 has 17 amino acids. The trim removed 4 bases at V and 5 bases at J, leaving 15 bases unmatched.

This clone was counted a few times. The chain couples TRBV25-1 to TRBJ1-2, with D perhaps TRBD1 (6 bases). Germline V gene lookup returns CDR1 MGHDK and CDR2 SYGVNS. The CDR3 is 15 amino acids. The V gene lost 1 base and the J gene lost 2 bases, with 11 bases spanning the gap. The CDR3 nucleotides are TGTGCCAGCAGTGAATCTACAGGGATAAACTATGGCTACACCTTC. This encodes CASSESTGINYGYTF.

This chain joins TRBV19 and TRBJ1-1; D is undetermined. The CDR3 consists of 14 residues. Trimming stripped 1 base from V and 7 bases from J, with 13 bases between. From germline, CDR1 is LNHDA and CDR2 SQIVND (reference sequence). This CDR3 is CASSIGVLADEAFF. Written as DNA, the CDR3 is TGTGCCAGTAGTATAGGGGTTCTGGCGGATGAAGCTTTCTTT.

This clone was counted once. The genes are TRBV24-1 and TRBJ1-1; the match to TRBD1 covers 9 bases. CDR1 and CDR2 (germline): KGHDR, SFDVKD. J gave up 6 bases and V 2 bases, and 12 bases lay outside the gene matches. The CDR3 covers 17 residues. The CDR3 coding sequence is TGTGCCACCAGTGATTCCGGGACAGGGATTCGACACGCTGAAGCTTTCTTT. Amino acid sequence: CATSDSGTGIRHAEAFF.

This clone was counted only a few times. The CDR3 region is CASKREASYEQYF. The CDR3 DNA reads as TGTGCCAGTAAGCGGGAGGCGAGCTACGAGCAGTACTTC. The chain joins TRBV19 to TRBJ2-7, with 9 bases that match TRBD2. J lost 3 bases, V lost 7 bases, and 4 bases had no gene match. The CDR3 covers 13 residues. From germline, CDR1 is LNHDA and CDR2 SQIVND (reference sequence).

The chain couples TRBV6-2 or TRBV6-3 to TRBJ1-5; no clear D gene. The CDR3 is 15 residues long. In germline, CDR1 is MNHEY, CDR2 SVGEGT. Trimming left V 5 bases short and J 2 bases short, with 13 bases between. In nucleotides, the CDR3 is TGTGCCAGCAGTAATACTCCGAGGGGCAATCAGCCCCAGCATTTT. Translated: CASSNTPRGNQPQHF.

The J gene is TRBJ2-5, the V gene TRBV18; a weak D match, TRBD1 (5 bases). V was trimmed by 6 bases and J by 4 bases, leaving 12 bases between them. This CDR3 spans 13 amino acids. The germline V gene has CDR1 KGHSH and CDR2 LQKENI. The CDR3 nucleotides read TGTGCCAGCTCCCGGGCCCAGGGAGAGACCCAGTACTTC. As protein: CASSRAQGETQYF.

This clone was picked up one time. The gene calls are TRBV2 and TRBJ2-5; perhaps TRBD1 as D (6 bases). Per the germline V gene, CDR1 is SNHLY and CDR2 is FYNNEI. The CDR3 is 16 residues long. Trimming left V 5 bases short and J 0 bases short, with 16 bases between. The chain's CDR3 is CASSTRGSPYQETQYF. Here the CDR3 DNA reads TGTGCCAGCAGTACCAGGGGTTCCCCGTACCAAGAGACCCAGTACTTC.

The V call is TRBV7-2, the J call TRBJ2-5; D possibly corresponds to TRBD1 (5 bases). V was shortened by 1 base and J by 4 bases, with 13 bases between the two germline ends. The CDR3 is 15 amino acids. Germline lookup yields CDR1 SGHTA and CDR2 FQGNSA. As DNA, the CDR3 is TGTGCCAGCAGCTTAGGGCCCAGCACAGGAGAGACCCAGTACTTC. Amino acids: CASSLGPSTGETQYF.

V usage is TRBV30 and J usage is TRBJ2-1; 13 bases map to TRBD2. With V trimmed by 0 bases and J by 3 bases, 2 bases remained unmatched. The germline V gene has CDR1 GTSNPN and CDR2 SVGIG (reference sequence). The CDR3 runs to 16 residues. CDR3 in DNA: TGTGCCTGGAGTGTAGGGACTAGCGGGAACTACAATGAGCAGTTCTTC. It is translated as CAWSVGTSGNYNEQFF.

The J gene is TRBJ1-6, the V gene TRBV19; TRBD1 might be the D (6 bases). V was shortened by 3 bases and J by 2 bases, with 14 bases between the two germline ends. This CDR3 comprises 17 residues. CDR1 is LNHDA and CDR2 is SQIVND in the germline V gene (reference sequence). This CDR3 reads CASSISIQGTYNSPLHF. Written as DNA, the CDR3 is TGTGCCAGTAGTATCTCGATACAGGGTACCTATAATTCACCCCTCCACTTT.

The J gene is TRBJ2-7, the V gene TRBV29-1; possible D gene TRBD1, 6 bases. The CDR3 is 13 amino acids. The germline CDR1 and CDR2 sequences are SQVTM and ANQGSEA. V lost 5 bases and J 2 bases, leaving 13 bases between the germline ends. The CDR3 DNA reads as TGCAGCGTTAGGACAGCCAACACCTACGAGCAGTACTTC. It is translated as CSVRTANTYEQYF.

This clone was seen a single time. The rearrangement joins TRBV4-1 to TRBJ1-1; D is uncertain. The V gene's germline CDR1 is MGHRA and CDR2 YSYEKL. The CDR3 runs 13 residues. Trimming pared 1 base from V and 6 bases from J, leaving 9 bases between. The chain's CDR3 is CASSQVGGSEAFF. The DNA of the CDR3 is TGCGCCAGCAGCCAAGTTGGAGGATCTGAAGCTTTCTTT.